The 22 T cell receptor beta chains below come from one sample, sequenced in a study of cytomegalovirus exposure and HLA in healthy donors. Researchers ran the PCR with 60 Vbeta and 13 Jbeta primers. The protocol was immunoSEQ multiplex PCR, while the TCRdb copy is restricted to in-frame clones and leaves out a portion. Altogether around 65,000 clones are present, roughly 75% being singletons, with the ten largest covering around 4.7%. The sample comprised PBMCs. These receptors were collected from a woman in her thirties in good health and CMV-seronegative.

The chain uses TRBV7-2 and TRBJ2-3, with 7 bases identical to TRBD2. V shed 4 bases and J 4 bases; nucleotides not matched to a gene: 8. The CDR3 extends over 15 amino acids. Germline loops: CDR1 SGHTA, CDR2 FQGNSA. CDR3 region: CASSYGRDRPDTQYF. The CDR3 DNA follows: TGTGCCAGCAGCTATGGGAGGGACCGGCCAGATACGCAGTATTTT.

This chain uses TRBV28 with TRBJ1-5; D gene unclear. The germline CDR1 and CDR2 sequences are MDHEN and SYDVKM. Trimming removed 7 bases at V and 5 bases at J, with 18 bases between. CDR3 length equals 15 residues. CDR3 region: CASTQGTVKYQPQHF. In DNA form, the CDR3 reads TGTGCCAGCACCCAAGGTACAGTCAAGTATCAGCCCCAGCATTTT.

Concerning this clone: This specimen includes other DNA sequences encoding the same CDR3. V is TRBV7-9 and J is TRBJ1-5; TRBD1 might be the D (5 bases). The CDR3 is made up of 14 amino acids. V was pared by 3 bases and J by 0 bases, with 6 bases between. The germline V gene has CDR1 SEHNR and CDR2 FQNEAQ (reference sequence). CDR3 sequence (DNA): TGTGCCAGCAGCTTTACAGGTAGCAATCAGCCCCAGCATTTT. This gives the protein CASSFTGSNQPQHF.

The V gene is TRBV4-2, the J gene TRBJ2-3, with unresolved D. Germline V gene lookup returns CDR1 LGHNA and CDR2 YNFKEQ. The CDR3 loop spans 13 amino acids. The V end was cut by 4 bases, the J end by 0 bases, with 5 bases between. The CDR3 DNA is TGTGCCAGCAGCCCCGGGAGCACAGATACGCAGTATTTT. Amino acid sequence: CASSPGSTDTQYF.

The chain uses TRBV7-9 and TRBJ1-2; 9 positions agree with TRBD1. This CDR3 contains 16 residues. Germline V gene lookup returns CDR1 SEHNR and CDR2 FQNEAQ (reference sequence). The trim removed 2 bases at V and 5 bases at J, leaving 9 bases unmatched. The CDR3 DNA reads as TGTGCCAGCAGCTTACCGACAGGGGGGGGCCCTTATGGCTACACCTTC. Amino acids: CASSLPTGGGPYGYTF.

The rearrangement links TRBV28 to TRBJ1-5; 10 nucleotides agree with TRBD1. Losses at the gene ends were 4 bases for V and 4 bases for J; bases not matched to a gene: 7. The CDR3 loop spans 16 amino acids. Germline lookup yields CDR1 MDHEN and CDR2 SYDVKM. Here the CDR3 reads CASSSPPGQGNQPQHF. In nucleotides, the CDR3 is TGTGCCAGCAGTTCGCCTCCGGGACAGGGGAATCAGCCCCAGCATTTT.

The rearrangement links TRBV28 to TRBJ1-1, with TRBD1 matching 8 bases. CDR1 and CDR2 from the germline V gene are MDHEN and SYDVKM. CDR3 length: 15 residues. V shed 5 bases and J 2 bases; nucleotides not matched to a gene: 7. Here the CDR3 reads CASSTAGTGNTEAFF. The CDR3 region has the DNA TGTGCCAGCAGTACGGCCGGGACAGGCAACACTGAAGCTTTCTTT.

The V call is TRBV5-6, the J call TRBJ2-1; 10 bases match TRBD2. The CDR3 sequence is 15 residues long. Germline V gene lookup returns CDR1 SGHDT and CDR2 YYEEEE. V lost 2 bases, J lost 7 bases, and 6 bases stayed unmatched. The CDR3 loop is CASSFLAGGANEQFF. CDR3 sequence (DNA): TGTGCCAGCAGCTTTTTAGCGGGAGGAGCTAATGAGCAGTTCTTC.

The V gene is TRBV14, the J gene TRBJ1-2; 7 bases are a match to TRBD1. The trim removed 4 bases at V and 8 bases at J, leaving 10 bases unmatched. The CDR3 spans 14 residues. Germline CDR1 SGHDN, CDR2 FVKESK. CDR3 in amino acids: CASSRVDRAGGYTF. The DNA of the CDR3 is TGTGCCAGCAGCCGGGTAGACAGGGCGGGCGGCTACACCTTC.

This CDR3 reads CASSYDSTYSPLHF. In DNA, the CDR3 is TGTGCCAGCAGTTACGACAGCACGTATTCACCCCTCCACTTT. V and J are TRBV6-5 and TRBJ1-6; possibly TRBD1 for D (5 bases). The germline V and J ends were trimmed by 2 bases and 8 bases, with 10 bases remaining between them. Germline V gene data show CDR1 as MNHEY and CDR2 as SVGAGI. The CDR3 length is 14 residues.

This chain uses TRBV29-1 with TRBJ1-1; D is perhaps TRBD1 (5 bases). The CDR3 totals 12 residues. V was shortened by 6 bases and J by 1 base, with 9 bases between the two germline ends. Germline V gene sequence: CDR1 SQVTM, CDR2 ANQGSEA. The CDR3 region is CSVSTGNTEAFF. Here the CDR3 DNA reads TGCAGCGTATCAACAGGGAACACTGAAGCTTTCTTT.

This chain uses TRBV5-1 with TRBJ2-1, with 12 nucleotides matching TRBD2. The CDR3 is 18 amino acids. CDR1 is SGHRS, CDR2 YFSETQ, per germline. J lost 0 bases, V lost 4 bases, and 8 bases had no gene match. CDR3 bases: TGCGCCAGCAGCCCGGGACTAGCGGGCTCAAGCTCCTACAATGAGCAGTTCTTC. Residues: CASSPGLAGSSSYNEQFF. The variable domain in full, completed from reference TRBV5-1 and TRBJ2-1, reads KAGVTQTPRYLIKTRGQQVTLSCSPISGHRSVSWYQQTPGQGLQFLFEYFSETQRNKGNFPGRFSGRQFSNSRSEMNVSTLELGDSALYLCASSPGLAGSSSYNEQFFGPGTRLTVL.

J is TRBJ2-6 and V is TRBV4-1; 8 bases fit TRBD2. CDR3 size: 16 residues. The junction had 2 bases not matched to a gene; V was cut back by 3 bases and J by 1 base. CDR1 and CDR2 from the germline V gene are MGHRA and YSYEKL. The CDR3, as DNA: TGCGCCAGCAGCCACCCGGGGGGGTCTGGGGCCAACGTCCTGACTTTC. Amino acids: CASSHPGGSGANVLTF.

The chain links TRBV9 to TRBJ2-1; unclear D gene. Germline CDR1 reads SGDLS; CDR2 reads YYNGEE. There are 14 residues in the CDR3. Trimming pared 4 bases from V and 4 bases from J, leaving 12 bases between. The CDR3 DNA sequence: TGTGCCAGCAGCCCCCTTCGAGGTTACAATGAGCAGTTCTTC. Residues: CASSPLRGYNEQFF.

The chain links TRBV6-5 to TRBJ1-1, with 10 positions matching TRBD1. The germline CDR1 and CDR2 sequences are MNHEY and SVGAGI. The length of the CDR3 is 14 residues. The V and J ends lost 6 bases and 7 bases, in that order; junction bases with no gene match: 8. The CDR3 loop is CASSSGQGFGEAFF. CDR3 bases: TGTGCCAGCAGCTCGGGACAGGGGTTTGGTGAAGCTTTCTTT.

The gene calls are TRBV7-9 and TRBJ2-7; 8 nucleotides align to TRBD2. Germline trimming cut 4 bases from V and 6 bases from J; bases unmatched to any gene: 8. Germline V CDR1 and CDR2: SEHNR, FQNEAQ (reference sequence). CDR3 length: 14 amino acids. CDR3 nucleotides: TGTGCCAGCAGCTCCGGGACTAGAGGGGGCGAGCAGTACTTC. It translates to CASSSGTRGGEQYF.

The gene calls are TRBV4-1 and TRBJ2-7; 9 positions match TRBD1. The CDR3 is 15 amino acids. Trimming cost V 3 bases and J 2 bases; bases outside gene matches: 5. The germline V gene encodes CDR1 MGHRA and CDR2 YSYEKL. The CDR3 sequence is CASSQGQGGTYEQYF. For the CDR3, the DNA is TGCGCCAGCAGCCAGGGACAGGGAGGGACCTACGAGCAGTACTTC.

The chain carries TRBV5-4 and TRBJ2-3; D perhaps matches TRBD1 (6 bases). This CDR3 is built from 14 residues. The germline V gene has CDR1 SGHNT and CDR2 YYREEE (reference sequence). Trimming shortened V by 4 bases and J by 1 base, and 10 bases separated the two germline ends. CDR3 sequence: CASSPTGRTDTQYF. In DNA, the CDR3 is TGTGCCAGCAGCCCGACAGGCCGCACAGATACGCAGTATTTT. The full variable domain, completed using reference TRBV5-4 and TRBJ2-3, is ETGVTQSPTHLIKTRGQQVTLRCSSQSGHNTVSWYQQALGQGPQFIFQYYREEENGRGNFPPRFSGLQFPNYSSELNVNALELDDSALYLCASSPTGRTDTQYFGPGTRLTVL.

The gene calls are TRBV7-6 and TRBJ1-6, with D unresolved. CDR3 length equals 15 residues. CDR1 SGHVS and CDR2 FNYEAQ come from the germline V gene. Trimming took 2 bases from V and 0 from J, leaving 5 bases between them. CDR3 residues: CASSLSSSYNSPLHF. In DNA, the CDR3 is TGTGCCAGCAGCTTATCGAGCTCCTATAATTCACCCCTCCACTTT.

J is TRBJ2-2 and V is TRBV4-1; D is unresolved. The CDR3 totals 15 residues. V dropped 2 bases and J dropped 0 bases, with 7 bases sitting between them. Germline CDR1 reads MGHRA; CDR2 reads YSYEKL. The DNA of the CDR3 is TGCGCCAGCAGCCAACTATACCCGAACACCGGGGAGCTGTTTTTT. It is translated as CASSQLYPNTGELFF.

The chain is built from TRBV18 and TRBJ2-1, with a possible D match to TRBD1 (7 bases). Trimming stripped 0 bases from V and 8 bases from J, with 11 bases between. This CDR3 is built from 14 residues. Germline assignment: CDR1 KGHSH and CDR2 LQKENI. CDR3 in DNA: TGTGCCAGCTCACCACCCCAGGGGGAGGATGAGCAGTTCTTC. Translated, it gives CASSPPQGEDEQFF.

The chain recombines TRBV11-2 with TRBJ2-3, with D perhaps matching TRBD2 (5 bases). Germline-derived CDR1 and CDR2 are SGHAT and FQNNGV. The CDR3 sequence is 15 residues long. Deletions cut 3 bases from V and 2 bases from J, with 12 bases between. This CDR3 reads CASSLRVDYTDTQYF. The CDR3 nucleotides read TGTGCCAGCAGCTTGCGGGTCGATTACACAGATACGCAGTATTTT. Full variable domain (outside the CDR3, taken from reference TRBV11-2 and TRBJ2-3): EAGVAQSPRYKIIEKRQSVAFWCNPISGHATLYWYQQILGQGPKLLIQFQNNGVVDDSQLPKDRFSAERLKGVDSTLKIQPAKLEDSAVYLCASSLRVDYTDTQYFGPGTRLTVL.